The rows below give T cell receptor beta chains drawn from one sample of a study of cytomegalovirus exposure and HLA in healthy donors. Sequencing used immunoSEQ multiplex PCR; TCRdb keeps in-frame clones, though not all of them. The sample carries 150,000 to 180,000 clones, more than 75% recorded once. The specimen was PBMCs. These receptor sequences come from a woman in her forties in good health and CMV-seropositive. Each CDR3 is given with its conserved first and last residue. The D gene is left open where the match is weak. Clone size is not always given. Where it is, it says once, few, many or a class for expanded clones.

>TRBD2|TRBV28|17|NA|TRBJ2-7
CASSLLLAGGSSYEQYF
TGTGCCAGCAGTTTACTACTAGCGGGAGGTTCCTCCTACGAGCAGTACTTC
>NA|TRBV30|16|NA|TRBJ1-1
CAWGTRAGTMNTEAFF
TGTGCCTGGGGGACGAGGGCAGGGACAATGAACACTGAAGCTTTCTTT
>TRBD1|TRBV2|12|NA|TRBJ2-7
CASGQAGDEQYF
TGTGCCAGCGGACAGGCCGGAGACGAGCAGTACTTC
>TRBD2|TRBV28|15|NA|TRBJ2-7
CASTSGSGVSYEQYF
TGTGCCAGCACTTCGGGTAGCGGGGTCTCCTACGAGCAGTACTTC
>NA|TRBV27|14|NA|TRBJ2-3
CASSRRAGTDTQYF
TGTGCCAGCAGCCGCAGGGCAGGCACAGATACGCAGTATTTT
>NA|TRBV21-1|18|few|TRBJ2-3
CASRSGSGRANGTDTQYF
TGTGCCAGCAGATCGGGTAGCGGGAGGGCCAATGGCACAGATACGCAGTATTTT
>TRBD1|TRBV10-3|14|NA|TRBJ2-3
CAISQGASTDTQYF
TGTGCCATCAGTCAGGGGGCGAGCACAGATACGCAGTATTTT
>NA|TRBV5-1|14|NA|TRBJ1-1
CASSLGGMNTEAFF
TGCGCCAGCAGTCTCGGGGGAATGAACACTGAAGCTTTCTTT
>NA|TRBV18|14|once|TRBJ1-4
CASSPTGTNEKLFF
TGTGCCAGCTCCCCAACAGGGACTAATGAAAAACTGTTTTTT
>NA|TRBV7-9|13|NA|TRBJ1-2
CASRRDTGAGYTF
TGTGCCAGCAGACGGGATACGGGTGCTGGCTACACCTTC
>TRBD2|TRBV11-2|16|NA|TRBJ2-3
CASSLGLAGASNTQYF
TGTGCCAGCAGCTTAGGTCTAGCGGGAGCTAGTAATACGCAGTATTTT
>TRBD2|TRBV5-6|15|NA|TRBJ2-3
CASSRAGISTDTQYF
TGTGCCAGCAGCAGAGCGGGAATCAGCACAGATACGCAGTATTTT
>NA|TRBV9|14|NA|TRBJ2-3
CASSVMWGGDTQYF
TGTGCCAGCAGCGTAATGTGGGGAGGAGATACGCAGTATTTT
>NA|TRBV10-3|15|NA|TRBJ1-1
CAISDPGVSNTEAFF
TGTGCCATCAGTGATCCGGGGGTGAGTAACACTGAAGCTTTCTTT
>TRBD2|TRBV5-1|17|NA|TRBJ2-1
CASSLGRTSGRYNEQFF
TGCGCCAGCAGCTTGGGGCGGACTAGCGGGAGGTACAATGAGCAGTTCTTC
>NA|TRBV28|14|once|TRBJ2-7
CASSRGGGSYEQYF
TGTGCCAGCAGTAGAGGGGGTGGAAGCTACGAGCAGTACTTC